Below are 4 T cell receptor beta chains sequenced from a single sample in a study of cytomegalovirus exposure and HLA in healthy donors. PCR employed 60 Vbeta and 13 Jbeta primers. Generated by immunoSEQ multiplex PCR, the TCRdb table keeps only in-frame clones and is missing some. The sample records 210,000 or so clones, around 80% being singletons. Sequences were obtained from PBMCs. These receptor sequences come from a woman aged 55 to 70 in good health and CMV-seropositive.

This clone has more than one count but fewer than ten. The chain employs TRBV30 and TRBJ2-5; 8 bases fit TRBD2. The V gene end was trimmed by 3 bases and the J gene end by 7 bases; junction bases not matched to a gene: 10. Germline V CDR1 and CDR2: GTSNPN, SVGIG (reference sequence). The CDR3 is 14 amino acids. Here the CDR3 reads CAWRRGGRIGTQYF. The CDR3 nucleotides are TGTGCCTGGAGGCGCGGGGGGCGGATCGGGACCCAGTACTTC. Filled out from reference TRBV30 and TRBJ2-5, the complete variable domain reads SQTIHQWPATLVQPVGSPLSLECTVEGTSNPNLYWYRQAAGRGLQLLFYSVGIGQISSEVPQNLSASRPQDRQFILSSKKLLLSDSGFYLCAWRRGGRIGTQYFGPGTRLLVL.

This clone was seen once. V usage is TRBV7-9 and J usage is TRBJ1-5; 7 bases agree with TRBD1. Germline lookup yields CDR1 SEHNR and CDR2 FQNEAQ (reference sequence). The CDR3 length is 18 residues. The V gene end was trimmed by 3 bases and the J gene end by 0 bases; junction bases not matched to a gene: 11. CDR3 sequence: CASSLAGQSTYSNQPQHF. DNA for the CDR3: TGTGCCAGCAGCTTGGCGGGACAGAGCACCTATAGCAATCAGCCCCAGCATTTT.

The genes are TRBV6-4 and TRBJ2-1; D gene ambiguous. The CDR3 loop spans 15 amino acids. CDR1 is MRHNA and CDR2 is SNTAGT in the germline V gene. The V end was cut by 4 bases, the J end by 1 base, with 11 bases between. The CDR3 loop reads CASSVGVPSYNEQFF. The CDR3 DNA sequence: TGTGCCAGCAGTGTTGGAGTCCCTTCCTACAATGAGCAGTTCTTC.

This chain links TRBV5-1 with TRBJ1-1; D call uncertain. V lost 0 bases to trimming and J lost 2 bases, with 11 bases between them. There are 15 residues in the CDR3. Germline V gene sequence: CDR1 SGHRS, CDR2 YFSETQ. The CDR3 loop reads CASSLAAAGNTEAFF. CDR3 bases: TGCGCCAGCAGCTTGGCGGCAGCGGGCAACACTGAAGCTTTCTTT.